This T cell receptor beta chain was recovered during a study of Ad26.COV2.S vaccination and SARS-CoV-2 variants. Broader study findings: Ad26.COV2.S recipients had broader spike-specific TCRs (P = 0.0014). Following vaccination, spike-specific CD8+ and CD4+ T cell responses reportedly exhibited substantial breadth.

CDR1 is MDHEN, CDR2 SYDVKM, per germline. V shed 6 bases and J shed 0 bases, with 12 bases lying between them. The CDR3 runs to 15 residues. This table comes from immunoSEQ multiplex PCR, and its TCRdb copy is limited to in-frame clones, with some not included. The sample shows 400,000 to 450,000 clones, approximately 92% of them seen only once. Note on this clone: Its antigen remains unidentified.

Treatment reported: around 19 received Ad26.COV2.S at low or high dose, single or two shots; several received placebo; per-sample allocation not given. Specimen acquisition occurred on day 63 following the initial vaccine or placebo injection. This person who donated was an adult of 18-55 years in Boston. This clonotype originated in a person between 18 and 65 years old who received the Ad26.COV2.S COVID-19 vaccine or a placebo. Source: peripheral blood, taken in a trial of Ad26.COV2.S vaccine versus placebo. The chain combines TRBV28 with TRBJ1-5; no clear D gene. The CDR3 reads CASRRTLNSNQPQHF. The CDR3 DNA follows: TGTGCCAGCAGGCGGACGCTCAATAGCAATCAGCCCCAGCATTTT.